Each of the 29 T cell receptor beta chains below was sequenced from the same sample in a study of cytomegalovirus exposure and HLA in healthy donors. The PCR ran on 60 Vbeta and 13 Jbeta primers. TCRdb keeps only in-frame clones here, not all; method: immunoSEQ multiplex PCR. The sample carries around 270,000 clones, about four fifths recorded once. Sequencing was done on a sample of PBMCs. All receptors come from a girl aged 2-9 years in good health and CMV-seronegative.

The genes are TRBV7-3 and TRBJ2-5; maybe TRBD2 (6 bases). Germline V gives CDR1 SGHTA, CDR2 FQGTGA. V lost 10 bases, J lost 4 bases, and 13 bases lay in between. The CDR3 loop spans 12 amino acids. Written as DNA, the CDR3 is TGTGCCATAAGCATGGGGGGAGAGACCCAGTACTTC. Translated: CAISMGGETQYF.

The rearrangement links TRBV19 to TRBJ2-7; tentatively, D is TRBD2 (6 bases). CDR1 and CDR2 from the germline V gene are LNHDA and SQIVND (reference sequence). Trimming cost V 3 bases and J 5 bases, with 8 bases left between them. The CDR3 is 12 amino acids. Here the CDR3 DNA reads TGTGCCAGTAGTATTACTAGCCACGAGCAGTACTTC. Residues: CASSITSHEQYF.

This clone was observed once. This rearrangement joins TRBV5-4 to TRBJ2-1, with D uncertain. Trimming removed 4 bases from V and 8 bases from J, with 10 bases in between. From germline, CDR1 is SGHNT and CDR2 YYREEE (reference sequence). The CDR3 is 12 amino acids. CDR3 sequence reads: CASSPSVHEQFF. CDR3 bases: TGTGCCAGCAGCCCCTCTGTCCATGAGCAGTTCTTC.

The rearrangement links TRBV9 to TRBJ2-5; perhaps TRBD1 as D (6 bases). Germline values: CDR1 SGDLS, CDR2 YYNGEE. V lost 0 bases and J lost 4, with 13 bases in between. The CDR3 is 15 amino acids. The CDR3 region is CASSVAAGVVETQYF. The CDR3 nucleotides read TGTGCCAGCAGCGTAGCCGCAGGGGTGGTAGAGACCCAGTACTTC.

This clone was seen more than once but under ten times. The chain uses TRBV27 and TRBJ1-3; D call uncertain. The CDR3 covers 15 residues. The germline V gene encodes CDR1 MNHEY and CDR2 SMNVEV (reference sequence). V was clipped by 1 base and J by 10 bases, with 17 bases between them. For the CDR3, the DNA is TGTGCCAGCAGTTTATACTGGAACCCCGGAGGGACCATATATTTT. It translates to CASSLYWNPGGTIYF.

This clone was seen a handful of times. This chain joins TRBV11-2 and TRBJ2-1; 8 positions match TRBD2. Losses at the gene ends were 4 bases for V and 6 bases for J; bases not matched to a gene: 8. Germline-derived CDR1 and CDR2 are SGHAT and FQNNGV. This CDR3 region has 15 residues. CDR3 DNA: TGTGCCAGCAGCTCCGGGGGGGCCCCTTTCAATGAGCAGTTCTTC. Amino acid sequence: CASSSGGAPFNEQFF.

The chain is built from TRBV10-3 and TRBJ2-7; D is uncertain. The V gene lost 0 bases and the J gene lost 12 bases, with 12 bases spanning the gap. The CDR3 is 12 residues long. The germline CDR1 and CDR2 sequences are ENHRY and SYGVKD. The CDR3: CAISESLMKPYF. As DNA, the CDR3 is TGTGCCATCAGTGAGTCCCTAATGAAGCCGTACTTC.

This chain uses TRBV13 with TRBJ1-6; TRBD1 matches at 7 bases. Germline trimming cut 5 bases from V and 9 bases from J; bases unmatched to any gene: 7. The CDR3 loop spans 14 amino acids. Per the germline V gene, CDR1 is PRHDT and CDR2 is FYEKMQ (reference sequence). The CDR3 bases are TGTGCCAGCAGCCGTGAAGGGGGCGGTTCACCCCTCCACTTT. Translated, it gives CASSREGGGSPLHF.

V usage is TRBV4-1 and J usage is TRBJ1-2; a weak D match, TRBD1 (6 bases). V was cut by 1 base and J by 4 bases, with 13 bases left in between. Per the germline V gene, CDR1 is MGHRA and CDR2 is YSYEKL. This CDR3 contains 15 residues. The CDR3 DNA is TGCGCCAGCAGCCAAGTACAGGGACCCGTCTATGGCTACACCTTC. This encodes CASSQVQGPVYGYTF.

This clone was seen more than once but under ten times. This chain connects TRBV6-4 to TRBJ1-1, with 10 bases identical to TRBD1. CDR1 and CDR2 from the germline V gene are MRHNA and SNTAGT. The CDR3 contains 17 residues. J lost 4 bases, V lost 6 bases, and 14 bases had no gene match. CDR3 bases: TGTGCCAGCAGGTACCGGGACAGGGGCGCCATAGGCACTGAAGCTTTCTTT. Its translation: CASRYRDRGAIGTEAFF.

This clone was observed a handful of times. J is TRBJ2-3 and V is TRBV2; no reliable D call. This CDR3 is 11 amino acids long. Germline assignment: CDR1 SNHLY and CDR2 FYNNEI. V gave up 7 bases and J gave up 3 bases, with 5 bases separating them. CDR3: CASMETDTQYF. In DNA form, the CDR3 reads TGTGCCAGCATGGAGACAGATACGCAGTATTTT.

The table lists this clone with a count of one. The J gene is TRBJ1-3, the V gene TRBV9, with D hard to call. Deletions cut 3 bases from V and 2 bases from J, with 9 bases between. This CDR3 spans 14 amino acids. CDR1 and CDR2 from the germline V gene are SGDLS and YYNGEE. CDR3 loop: CASSGAGTGNTIYF. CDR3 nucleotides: TGTGCCAGCAGCGGGGCCGGGACTGGAAACACCATATATTTT.

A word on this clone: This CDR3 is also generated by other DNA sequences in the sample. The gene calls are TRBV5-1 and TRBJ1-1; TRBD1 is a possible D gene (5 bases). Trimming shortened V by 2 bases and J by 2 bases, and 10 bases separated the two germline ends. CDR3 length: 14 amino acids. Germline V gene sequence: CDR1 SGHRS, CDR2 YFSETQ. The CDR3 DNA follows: TGCGCCAGCAGCTTTACAGGAGTCAACACTGAAGCTTTCTTT. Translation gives CASSFTGVNTEAFF.

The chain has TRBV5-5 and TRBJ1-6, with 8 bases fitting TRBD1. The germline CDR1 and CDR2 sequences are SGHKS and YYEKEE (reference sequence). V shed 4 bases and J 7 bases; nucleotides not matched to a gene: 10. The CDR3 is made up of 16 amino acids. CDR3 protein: CASSTSPGQGNSPLHF. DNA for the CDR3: TGTGCCAGCAGCACTTCTCCCGGACAGGGAAATTCACCCCTCCACTTT.

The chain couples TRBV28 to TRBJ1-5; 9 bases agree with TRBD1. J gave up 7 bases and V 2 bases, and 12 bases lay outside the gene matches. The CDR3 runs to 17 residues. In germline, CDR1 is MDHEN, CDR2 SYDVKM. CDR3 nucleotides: TGTGCCAGCAGTTTACCTCAGGCGGACAGGGGAGTCCAGCCCCAGCATTTT. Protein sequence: CASSLPQADRGVQPQHF.

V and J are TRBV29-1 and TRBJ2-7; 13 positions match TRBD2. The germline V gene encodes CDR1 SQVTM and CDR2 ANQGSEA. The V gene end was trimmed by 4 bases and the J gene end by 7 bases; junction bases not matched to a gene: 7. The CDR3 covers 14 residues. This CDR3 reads CSVVGLAGEQEQYF. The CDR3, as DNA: TGCAGCGTTGTCGGACTAGCGGGAGAACAAGAGCAGTACTTC.

The CDR3 bases are TGTGCCAGCAGTTTATGGTGGGGGCGAGGCAATCAGCCCCAGCATTTT. This encodes CASSLWWGRGNQPQHF. The rearrangement uses TRBV28 and TRBJ1-5; tentatively, D is TRBD1 (6 bases). Germline CDR1 MDHEN, CDR2 SYDVKM. CDR3 length equals 16 residues. The V and J ends lost 0 bases and 2 bases respectively, with 11 bases between them.

The CDR3 nucleotides are TGTGCCAGCAGCGTAGCTCCTAGCGGGGGGGCCTGGGGCACAGATACGCAGTATTTT. Translation gives CASSVAPSGGAWGTDTQYF. V is TRBV9 and J is TRBJ2-3, with TRBD2 matching over 12 bases. CDR3 length: 19 residues. Trimming at V came to 0 bases and at J to 1 base, leaving 9 bases not matched to a gene. Germline CDR1 SGDLS, CDR2 YYNGEE.

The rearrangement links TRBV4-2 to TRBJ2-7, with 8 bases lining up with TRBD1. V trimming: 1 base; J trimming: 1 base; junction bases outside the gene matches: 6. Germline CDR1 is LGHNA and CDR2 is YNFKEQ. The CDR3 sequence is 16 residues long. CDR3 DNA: TGTGCCAGCAGCCAAGCTTCAGGGGGCTCATCCTACGAGCAGTACTTC. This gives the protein CASSQASGGSSYEQYF.

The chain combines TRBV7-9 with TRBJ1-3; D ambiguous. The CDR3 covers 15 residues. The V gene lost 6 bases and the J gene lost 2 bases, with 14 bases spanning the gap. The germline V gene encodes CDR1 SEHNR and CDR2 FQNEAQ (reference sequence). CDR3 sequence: CASRLDILAGNTIYF. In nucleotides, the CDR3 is TGTGCCAGCAGACTCGACATTTTGGCTGGAAACACCATATATTTT.

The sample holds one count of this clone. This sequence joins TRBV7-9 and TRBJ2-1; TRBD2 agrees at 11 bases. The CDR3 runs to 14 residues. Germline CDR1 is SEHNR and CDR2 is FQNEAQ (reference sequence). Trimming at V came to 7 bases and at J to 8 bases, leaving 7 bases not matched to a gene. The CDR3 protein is CASTLTSGVDEQFF. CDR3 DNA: TGTGCCAGCACCCTGACTAGCGGGGTGGATGAGCAGTTCTTC.

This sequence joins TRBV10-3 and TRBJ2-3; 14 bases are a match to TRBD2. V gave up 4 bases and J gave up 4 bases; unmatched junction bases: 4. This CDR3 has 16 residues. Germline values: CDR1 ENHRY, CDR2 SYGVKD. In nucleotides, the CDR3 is TGTGCCATCAGTGGCCCGGGACTAGCGGGAGCAGATACGCAGTATTTT. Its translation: CAISGPGLAGADTQYF.

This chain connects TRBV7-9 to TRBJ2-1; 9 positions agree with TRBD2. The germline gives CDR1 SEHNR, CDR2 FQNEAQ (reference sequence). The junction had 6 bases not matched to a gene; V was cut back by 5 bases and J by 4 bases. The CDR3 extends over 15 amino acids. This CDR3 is CASSRGLADYNEQFF. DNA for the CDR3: TGTGCCAGCAGCAGGGGACTAGCCGATTACAATGAGCAGTTCTTC.

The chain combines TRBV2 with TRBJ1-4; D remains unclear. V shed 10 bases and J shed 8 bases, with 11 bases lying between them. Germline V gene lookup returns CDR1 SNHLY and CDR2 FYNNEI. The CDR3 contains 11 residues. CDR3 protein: CATRIQEKLFF. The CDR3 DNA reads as TGTGCCACCAGGATACAAGAAAAACTGTTTTTT.

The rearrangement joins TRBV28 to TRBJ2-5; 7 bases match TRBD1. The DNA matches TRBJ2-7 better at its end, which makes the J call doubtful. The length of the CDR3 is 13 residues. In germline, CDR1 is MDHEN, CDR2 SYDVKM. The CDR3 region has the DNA TGTGCCAGCAGTTTGGGACAGTCCTACGAGCAGTACTTC. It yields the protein CASSLGQSYEQYF.

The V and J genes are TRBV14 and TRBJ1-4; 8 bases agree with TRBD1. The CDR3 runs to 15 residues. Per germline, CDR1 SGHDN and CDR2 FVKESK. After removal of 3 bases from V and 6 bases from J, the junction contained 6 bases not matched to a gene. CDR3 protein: CASSHLGQGDEKLFF. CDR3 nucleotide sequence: TGTGCCAGCAGCCATCTCGGACAGGGAGATGAAAAACTGTTTTTT.

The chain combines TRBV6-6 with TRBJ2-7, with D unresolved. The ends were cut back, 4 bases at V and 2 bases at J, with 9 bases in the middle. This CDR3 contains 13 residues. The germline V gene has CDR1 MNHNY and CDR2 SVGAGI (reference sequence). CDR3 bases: TGTGCCAGCAGTTGGGCCCAAGCCTACGAGCAGTACTTC. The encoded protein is CASSWAQAYEQYF.

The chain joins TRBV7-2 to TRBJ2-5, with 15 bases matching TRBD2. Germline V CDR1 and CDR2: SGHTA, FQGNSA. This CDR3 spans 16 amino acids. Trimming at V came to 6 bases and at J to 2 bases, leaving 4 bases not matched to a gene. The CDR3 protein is CASRPGLAGGQETQYF. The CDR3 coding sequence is TGTGCCAGCAGACCTGGACTAGCGGGGGGGCAAGAGACCCAGTACTTC.

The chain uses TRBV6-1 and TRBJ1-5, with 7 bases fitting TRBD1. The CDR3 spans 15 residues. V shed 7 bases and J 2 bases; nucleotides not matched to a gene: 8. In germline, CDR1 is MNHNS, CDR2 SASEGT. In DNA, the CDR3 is TGTGCCAGCACGAGTCGCGACAGGGGCAATCAGCCCCAGCATTTT. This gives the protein CASTSRDRGNQPQHF.